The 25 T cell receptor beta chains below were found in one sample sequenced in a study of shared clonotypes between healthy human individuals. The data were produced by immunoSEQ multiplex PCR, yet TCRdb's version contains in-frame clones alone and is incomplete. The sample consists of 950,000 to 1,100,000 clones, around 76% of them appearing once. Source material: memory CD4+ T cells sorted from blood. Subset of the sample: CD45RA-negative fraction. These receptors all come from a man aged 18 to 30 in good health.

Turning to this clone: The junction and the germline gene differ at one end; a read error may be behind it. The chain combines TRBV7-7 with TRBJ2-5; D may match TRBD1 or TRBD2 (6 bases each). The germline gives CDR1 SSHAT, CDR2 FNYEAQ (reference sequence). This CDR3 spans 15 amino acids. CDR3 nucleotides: TGTGCTAGCAGCTTACGCTTGGGGGGCGGGGAGACCCAGTACTTC. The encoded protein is CASSLRLGGGETQYF.

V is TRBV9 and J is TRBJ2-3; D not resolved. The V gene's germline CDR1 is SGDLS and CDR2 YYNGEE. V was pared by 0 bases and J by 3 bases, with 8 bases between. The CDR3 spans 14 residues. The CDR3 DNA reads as TGTGCCAGCAGCGTAGACCTGCGGACAGATACGCAGTATTTT. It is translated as CASSVDLRTDTQYF.

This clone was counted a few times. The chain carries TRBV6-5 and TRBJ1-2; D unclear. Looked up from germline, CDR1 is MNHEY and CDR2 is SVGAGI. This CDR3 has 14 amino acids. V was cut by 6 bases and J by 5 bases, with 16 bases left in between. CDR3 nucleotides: TGTGCCAGCAGACGCGGGTCCGGCAATTATGGCTACACCTTC. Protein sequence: CASRRGSGNYGYTF.

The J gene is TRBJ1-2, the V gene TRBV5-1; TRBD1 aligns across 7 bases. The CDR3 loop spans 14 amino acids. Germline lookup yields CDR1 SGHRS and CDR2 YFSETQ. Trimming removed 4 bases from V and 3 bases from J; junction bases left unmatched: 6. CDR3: CASSPDGTDYGYTF. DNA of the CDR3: TGCGCCAGCAGCCCGGACGGGACAGACTATGGCTACACCTTC.

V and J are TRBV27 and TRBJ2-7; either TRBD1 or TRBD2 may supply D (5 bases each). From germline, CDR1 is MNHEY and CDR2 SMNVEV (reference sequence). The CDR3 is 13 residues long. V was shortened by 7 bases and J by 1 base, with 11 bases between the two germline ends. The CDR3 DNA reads TGTGCCAGCACCGGGACGGATTCCTACGAGCAGTACTTC. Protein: CASTGTDSYEQYF.

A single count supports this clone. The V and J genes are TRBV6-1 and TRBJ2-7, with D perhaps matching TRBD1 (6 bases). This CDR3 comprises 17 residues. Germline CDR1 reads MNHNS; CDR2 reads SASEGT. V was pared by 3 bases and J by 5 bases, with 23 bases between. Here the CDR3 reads CASSENPNGTPRNEQYF. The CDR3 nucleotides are TGTGCCAGCAGTGAGAATCCTAACGGGACACCGAGGAACGAGCAGTACTTC.

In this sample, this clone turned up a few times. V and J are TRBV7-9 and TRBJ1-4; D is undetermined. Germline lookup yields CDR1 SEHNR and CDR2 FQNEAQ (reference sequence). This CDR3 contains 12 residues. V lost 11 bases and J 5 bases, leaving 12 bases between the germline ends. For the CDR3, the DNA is TGTGCCGTAACTCGCGGGAATGAAAAACTGTTTTTT. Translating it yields CAVTRGNEKLFF.

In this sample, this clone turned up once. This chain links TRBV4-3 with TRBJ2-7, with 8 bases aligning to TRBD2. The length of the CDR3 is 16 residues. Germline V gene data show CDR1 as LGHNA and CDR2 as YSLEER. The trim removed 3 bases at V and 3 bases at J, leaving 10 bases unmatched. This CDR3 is CASSQSGGSGGYEQYF. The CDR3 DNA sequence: TGCGCCAGCAGCCAGTCCGGGGGGAGCGGGGGCTACGAGCAGTACTTC.

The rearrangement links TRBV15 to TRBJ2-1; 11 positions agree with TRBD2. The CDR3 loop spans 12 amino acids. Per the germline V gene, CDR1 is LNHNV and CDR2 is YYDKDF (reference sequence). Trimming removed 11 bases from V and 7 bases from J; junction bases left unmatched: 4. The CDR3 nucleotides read TGTGCCTCTAGCGGGAGGTGGAATGAGCAGTTCTTC. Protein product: CASSGRWNEQFF.

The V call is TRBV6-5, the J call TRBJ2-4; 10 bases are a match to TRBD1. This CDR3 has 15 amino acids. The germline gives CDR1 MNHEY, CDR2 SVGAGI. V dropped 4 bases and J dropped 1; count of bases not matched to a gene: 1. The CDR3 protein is CASSLGQGAKNIQYF. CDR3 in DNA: TGTGCCAGCAGTTTGGGACAGGGGGCCAAAAACATTCAGTACTTC.

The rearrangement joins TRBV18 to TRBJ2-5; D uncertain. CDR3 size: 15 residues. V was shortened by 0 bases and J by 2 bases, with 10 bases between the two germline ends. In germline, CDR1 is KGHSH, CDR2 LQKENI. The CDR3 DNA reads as TGTGCCAGCTCACCACCGGATAGGCGACAAGAGACCCAGTACTTC. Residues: CASSPPDRRQETQYF.

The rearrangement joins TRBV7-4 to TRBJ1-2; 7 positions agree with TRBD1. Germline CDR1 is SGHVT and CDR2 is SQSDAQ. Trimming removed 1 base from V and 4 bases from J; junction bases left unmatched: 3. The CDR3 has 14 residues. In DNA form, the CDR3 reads TGTGCCAGCAGCTTAGAGGGACAGCCCTATGGCTACACCTTC. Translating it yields CASSLEGQPYGYTF.

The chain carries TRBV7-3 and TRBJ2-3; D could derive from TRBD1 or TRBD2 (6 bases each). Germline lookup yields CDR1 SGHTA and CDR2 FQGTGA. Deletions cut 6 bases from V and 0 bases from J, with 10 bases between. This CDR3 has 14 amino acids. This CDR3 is CASRLGGSTDTQYF. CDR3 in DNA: TGTGCCAGCAGGCTAGGGGGGAGCACAGATACGCAGTATTTT.

The CDR3: CSVQTGNYGYTF. The CDR3 bases are TGCAGCGTCCAGACAGGGAACTATGGCTACACCTTC. The J gene is TRBJ1-2, the V gene TRBV29-1; 7 bases fit TRBD1. V was pared by 6 bases and J by 2 bases, with 3 bases of the junction left unmatched. The CDR3 length is 12 residues. Looked up from germline, CDR1 is SQVTM and CDR2 is ANQGSEA.

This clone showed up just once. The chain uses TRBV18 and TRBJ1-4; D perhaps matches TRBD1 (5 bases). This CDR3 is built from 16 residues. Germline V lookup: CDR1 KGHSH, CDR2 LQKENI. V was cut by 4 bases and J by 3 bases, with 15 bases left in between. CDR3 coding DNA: TGTGCCAGCTCACGGGCAGGGAGAGCTGCTAATGAAAAACTGTTTTTT. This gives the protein CASSRAGRAANEKLFF.

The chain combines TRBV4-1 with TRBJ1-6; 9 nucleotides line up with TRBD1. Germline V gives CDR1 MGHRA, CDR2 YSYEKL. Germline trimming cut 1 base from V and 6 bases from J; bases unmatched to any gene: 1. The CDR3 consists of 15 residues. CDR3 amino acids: CASSQGQGVNSPLHF. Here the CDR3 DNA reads TGCGCCAGCAGCCAAGGACAGGGGGTTAATTCACCCCTCCACTTT.

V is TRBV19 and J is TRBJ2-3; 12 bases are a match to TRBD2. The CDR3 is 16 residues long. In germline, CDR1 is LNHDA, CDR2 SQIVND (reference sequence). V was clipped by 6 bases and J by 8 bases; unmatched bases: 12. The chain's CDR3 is CASSPAPGLAGRTQYF. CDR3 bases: TGTGCCAGTAGCCCGGCCCCGGGACTAGCGGGCCGTACGCAGTATTTT.

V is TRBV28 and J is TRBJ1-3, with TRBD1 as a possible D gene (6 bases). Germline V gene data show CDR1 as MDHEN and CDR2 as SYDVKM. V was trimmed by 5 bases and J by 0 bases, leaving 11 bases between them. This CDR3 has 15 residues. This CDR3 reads CASSNSGVSGNTIYF. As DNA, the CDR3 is TGTGCCAGCAGTAACTCAGGGGTCTCTGGAAACACCATATATTTT.

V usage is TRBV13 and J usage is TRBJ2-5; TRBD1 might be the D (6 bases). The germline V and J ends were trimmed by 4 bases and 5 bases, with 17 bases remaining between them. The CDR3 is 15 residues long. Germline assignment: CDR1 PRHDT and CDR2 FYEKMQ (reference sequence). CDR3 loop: CASSSQPQGWETQYF. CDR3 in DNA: TGTGCCAGCAGCTCGCAACCGCAGGGGTGGGAGACCCAGTACTTC.

CDR3 coding DNA: TGTGCCAGCAGCCCAAATCCCACGAGAGGGGGAGAGACCCAGTACTTC. It specifies CASSPNPTRGGETQYF. The J gene is TRBJ2-5, the V gene TRBV9; a weak D match, TRBD1 (6 bases). The CDR3 is made up of 16 amino acids. Trimming pared 4 bases from V and 4 bases from J, leaving 20 bases between. Germline-derived CDR1 and CDR2 are SGDLS and YYNGEE.

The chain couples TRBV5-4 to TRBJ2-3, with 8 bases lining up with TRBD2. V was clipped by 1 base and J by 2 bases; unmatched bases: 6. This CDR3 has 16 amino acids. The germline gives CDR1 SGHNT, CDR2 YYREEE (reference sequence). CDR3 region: CASSLRASGSTDTQYF. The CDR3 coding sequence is TGTGCCAGCAGCTTGCGGGCTAGCGGGTCCACAGATACGCAGTATTTT.

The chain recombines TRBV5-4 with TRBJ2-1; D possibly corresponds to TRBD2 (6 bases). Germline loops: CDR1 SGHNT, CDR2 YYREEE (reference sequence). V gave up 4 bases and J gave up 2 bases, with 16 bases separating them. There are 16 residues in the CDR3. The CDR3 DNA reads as TGTGCCAGCAGCCCCGGGAGTTTTCGCACCTACAATGAGCAGTTCTTC. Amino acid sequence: CASSPGSFRTYNEQFF.

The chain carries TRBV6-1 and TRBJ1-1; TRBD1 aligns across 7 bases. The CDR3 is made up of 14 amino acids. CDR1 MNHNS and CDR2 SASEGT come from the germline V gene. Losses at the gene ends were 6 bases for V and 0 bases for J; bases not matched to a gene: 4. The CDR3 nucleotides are TGTGCCAGCAGCACACAGGGGATGAACACTGAAGCTTTCTTT. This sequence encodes CASSTQGMNTEAFF.

The CDR3 is CASSPRGSSGSVTDTQYF. For the CDR3, the DNA is TGTGCCAGCAGCCCCCGGGGGTCTAGCGGGAGCGTAACAGATACGCAGTATTTT. The chain links TRBV7-2 to TRBJ2-3, with 10 nucleotides matching TRBD2. Trimming took 5 bases from V and 3 from J; bases not matched to a gene: 14. The CDR3 length is 18 residues. CDR1 is SGHTA and CDR2 is FQGNSA in the germline V gene. Supplemented by reference TRBV7-2 and TRBJ2-3, the full variable domain reads GAGVSQSPSNKVTEKGKDVELRCDPISGHTALYWYRQSLGQGLEFLIYFQGNSAPDKSGLPSDRFSAERTGGSVSTLTIQRTQQEDSAVYLCASSPRGSSGSVTDTQYFGPGTRLTVL.

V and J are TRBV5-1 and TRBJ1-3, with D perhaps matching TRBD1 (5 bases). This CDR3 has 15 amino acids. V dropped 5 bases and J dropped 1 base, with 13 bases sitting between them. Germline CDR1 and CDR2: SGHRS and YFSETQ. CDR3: CASRKGTDSGNTIYF. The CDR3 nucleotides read TGCGCCAGCAGAAAGGGGACCGATTCTGGAAACACCATATATTTT.